The present TCR beta chain was sequenced within a study of shared clonotypes between healthy human individuals. Regarding the study as a whole: Richness estimates generally favored naive over memory subsets.

Naive CD8 cells lacked CD45RO and underwent positive selection for CCR7, leaving out terminally differentiated effector memory CD45RA+ cells. Regarding this clone: Antigen specificity is unknown.

Each cell subset's genomic DNA was divided evenly among several immunoSEQ plates. When replicate PCRs were run on sorted subsets, they used about 200 ng DNA, roughly 30,000 T cell genomes. Generated by immunoSEQ multiplex PCR, the TCRdb table keeps only in-frame clones and is missing some. The sample lists roughly 650,000 clones, roughly 96% occurring once. The CDR3 totals 13 residues. Germline values: CDR1 SGHNT, CDR2 YYREEE (reference sequence). V was cut by 3 bases and J by 2 bases, with 9 bases left in between. The sample comprised naive CD8+ T cells sorted from blood. The chain links TRBV5-4 to TRBJ2-7; D is ambiguous. The clonotype was recovered from a woman in her 30s in good health. CDR3 protein: CASSSPSTYEQYF. DNA for the CDR3: TGTGCCAGCAGCTCACCCTCGACCTACGAGCAGTACTTC. Based on the CDR3 plus reference TRBV5-4 and TRBJ2-7, the full variable domain is ETGVTQSPTHLIKTRGQQVTLRCSSQSGHNTVSWYQQALGQGPQFIFQYYREEENGRGNFPPRFSGLQFPNYSSELNVNALELDDSALYLCASSSPSTYEQYFGPGTRLTVT.